This TCR beta chain emerged from a study of blood T cell repertoires in COVID-19 (dated by TCRdb to the early 2020s). Describing the broader study: Samples covering the acute and convalescent phases of COVID-19 were provided by collaborators in the United States, Italy and Spain. Where HLA class I and class II types were available, the types were taken from metadata supplied by the sample provider, not from assay-based typing. Deeply sampled blood TCRbeta repertoires from subjects exposed to, actively infected with, or recovered from COVID-19 were included in the dataset. A freely available public database, intended as a resource for researchers studying the immune response to SARS-CoV-2, is where the repertoires were released. Samples were obtained from the ongoing ImmuneRACE study (first 160 participants) and from over 1,000 subjects provided by 6 global collaborators. The material from the prospective study consisted of cDNA or gDNA derived from T cells, B-cell-depleted T cells, or PBMCs. Sample metadata almost always included a de-identified subject ID, COVID-19 status, age in years and sex.

Findings and caveats that apply to the study as a whole: The amount of clinical and demographic metadata varied by source and participant and was provided uncurated.

V lost 5 bases and J lost 0 bases; the stretch between them is 10 bases long. CDR3 length: 14 amino acids, cysteine to phenylalanine. Just the 42-base CDR3 DNA is kept, in frame starting at base 1. CDR1 and CDR2 were assigned from the germline V gene as SGDLS and YYNGEE. One collaborating source in Seattle enrolled patients while the patients were actively infected and followed the patients over time throughout the course of disease. Whole blood was collected in K2EDTA tubes by collaborating institutions according to the institutions' own protocols. Collaborator samples were shipped for TCRbeta analysis as frozen whole blood, isolated PBMCs, or DNA extracted from either sample type. About this clone itself: Its specific antigen is unknown. Base qualities are missing; no much larger clone stands one base away.

The immunoSEQ Assay, a bias-controlled multiplex PCR, was used to amplify TCRbeta CDR3 regions from genomic DNA. The authors' pipeline ran thus. The number of nucleated cells in each sample was estimated from the amplification of reference gene primers within the assay. To quantify the absolute abundance of each unique TCRbeta CDR3 rearrangement, sequence reads were collapsed and filtered. For each sample, productive Simpson clonality was calculated as the square root of Simpson's diversity index across productive rearrangements. TCRdb holds this immuneACCESS table with in-frame rearrangements only. Some clones are missing; in checked studies, unresolved V genes explain under half, and the rest has no known cause. The DNA was the basis for D and trimming; V, J and clone size are from that table. Counted in this sample were roughly 250,000 clones; 80% to 85% of them appeared once. Clones ranked in the top ten supply 15% to 17% of the sample.

The sequence was collected from a person aged 70 to 85 with COVID-19, enrolled during active disease. The chain is made from TRBV9 and TRBJ2-3; a confident D gene designation cannot be given. The specimen was peripheral blood. Here the CDR3 is given as CASRRSKSTDTQYF. The bases read TGTGCCAGCAGGCGGAGCAAAAGCACAGATACGCAGTATTTT.